This TCR beta chain was found in a study of blood T cell repertoires in COVID-19 (dated by TCRdb to between 2020 and 2021). Background on the whole study: Collaborator samples came from the United States, Italy and Spain and covered acute and convalescent phases of COVID-19. The material from the prospective study consisted of cDNA or gDNA derived from T cells, B-cell-depleted T cells, or PBMCs. The dataset comprised deeply sampled blood TCRbeta repertoires from subjects exposed to, actively infected with, or recovered from COVID-19. A freely available public database, intended as a resource for researchers studying the immune response to SARS-CoV-2, is where the repertoires were released. Samples were obtained from the ongoing ImmuneRACE study (first 160 participants) and from over 1,000 subjects provided by 6 global collaborators. The sample metadata nearly always contained a de-identified subject ID, COVID-19 status, age in years and sex. Where available, HLA class I and class II types were taken from metadata supplied by the sample provider and were not determined by assay-based typing. The investigation overall reported the following: How much clinical and demographic metadata was included differed by source and by participant, and the metadata was provided uncurated.

The immunoSEQ Assay, a bias-controlled multiplex PCR, was used to amplify TCRbeta CDR3 regions from genomic DNA. The paper's data handling went like this. Nucleated cell counts per sample were estimated from amplification of reference gene primers within the assay. To quantify the absolute abundance of each unique TCRbeta CDR3 rearrangement, sequence reads were collapsed and filtered. For each sample, productive Simpson clonality was calculated as the square root of Simpson's diversity index over productive rearrangements. This immuneACCESS table, as held by TCRdb, lists in-frame sequences with V and J called but not all clones. Of the missing ones, under half trace to an unresolved V gene in checked studies; the others have no known cause. The DNA was the basis for D and trimming; V, J and clone size are from that table. The table for this sample lists 90,000 to 120,000 clones; approximately 93% of them were counted only once. The ten largest clones add up to 0.85% to 1% of the sample.

The collaborating institutions used their own protocols to collect whole blood in K2EDTA tubes. For TCRbeta analysis, collaborators shipped samples as frozen whole blood, isolated PBMCs, or DNA extracted from either of those sample types. To note about this clone: What antigen it recognizes has not been identified. It has no much larger one-base neighbor in the sample; base qualities were not kept.

The germline V end is reduced by 3 bases and the J end by 0 bases; junction bases left unmatched: 8. CDR1 and CDR2, looked up from the germline V gene, are KGHSH and LQKENI. Spanning cysteine to phenylalanine, the CDR3 consists of 17 amino acids. The read is trimmed to its CDR3 DNA, 51 bases read in frame from base 1. This TCR derives from a man between 60 and 75 years old with acute or convalescent COVID-19. The sequencing input was peripheral blood. The sequence is built from TRBV18 and TRBJ1-3, with 7 bases in between that match TRBD1. CDR3 region: CASSPNQGDRSGNTIYF. At the DNA level, the sequence is TGTGCCAGCTCACCCAACCAGGGGGACCGCTCTGGAAACACCATATATTTT.